One and the same sample provided the 18 T cell receptor beta chains below, sequenced in a study of shared clonotypes between healthy human individuals (TCRdb year 2020). Preparation of the library involved the immunoSEQ multiplex PCR assay. TCRdb re-hosts the immuneACCESS table, in-frame sequences only. Its copies lack some clones; in the studies checked, an unresolved V gene accounts for under half of them, and the cause for the rest is not known. This sample lists about 1.5 million clones; 95% to 99% were detected once. The ten largest clones take up about 0.42% of the sample. Sequencing input: naive CD4+ T cells sorted from blood. The cell subset or site label for this specimen denotes: CD45RA+ positively selected. The receptors stem from a man aged 25 to 40 in good health.

The chain has TRBV12-5 and TRBJ1-1; D uncertain. The CDR3 spans 13 residues. Trimming stripped 5 bases from V and 1 base from J, with 8 bases between. CDR1 and CDR2 (germline): LGHNT, FRNRAP. The CDR3 coding sequence is TGTGCTAGTGGTCCTACAGAGAACACTGAAGCTTTCTTT. It specifies CASGPTENTEAFF.

A single count supports this clone. The J gene is TRBJ1-1, the V gene TRBV7-9; D unresolved. Germline assignment: CDR1 SEHNR and CDR2 FQNEAQ (reference sequence). The CDR3 extends over 17 amino acids. The ends were cut back, 5 bases at V and 0 bases at J, with 19 bases in the middle. CDR3 amino acids: CASSPRREVNLNTEAFF. The DNA of the CDR3 is TGTGCCAGCAGCCCCCGGCGGGAGGTGAACTTGAACACTGAAGCTTTCTTT.

V and J are TRBV10-3 and TRBJ2-2; 10 nucleotides match TRBD1. J lost 2 bases, V lost 6 bases, and 9 bases had no gene match. The length of the CDR3 is 17 residues. Germline assignment: CDR1 ENHRY and CDR2 SYGVKD. The CDR3 coding sequence is TGTGCCATCAGAGGGGACAGGGGAGCACCTAACACCGGGGAGCTGTTTTTT. It translates to CAIRGDRGAPNTGELFF.

The count of this clone is one. The V call is TRBV9, the J call TRBJ2-2; no clear D gene. CDR3 length equals 15 residues. CDR1 SGDLS and CDR2 YYNGEE come from the germline V gene. V gave up 5 bases and J gave up 4 bases, with 15 bases separating them. The DNA of the CDR3 is TGTGCCAGCAGTCCCCTCGGCAGATCCACCGGGGAGCTGTTTTTT. Its protein product is CASSPLGRSTGELFF.

J is TRBJ2-5 and V is TRBV7-2, with D hard to call. Between the trimmed V and J ends, which lost 4 bases and 6 bases, there was a span of 6 bases. The CDR3 spans 11 residues. Germline V gives CDR1 SGHTA, CDR2 FQGNSA. The CDR3 here is CASSSMKTQYF. The CDR3 nucleotides are TGTGCCAGCAGCTCAATGAAGACCCAGTACTTC.

V is TRBV25-1 and J is TRBJ2-7; D ambiguous. Germline CDR1 MGHDK, CDR2 SYGVNS. Trimming removed 7 bases from V and 2 bases from J, with 12 bases in between. The CDR3 loop spans 13 amino acids. The CDR3 is CASMEQNTYEQYF. Here the CDR3 DNA reads TGTGCCAGCATGGAGCAGAATACCTACGAGCAGTACTTC.

The chain combines TRBV5-4 with TRBJ1-1; D unresolved. The CDR3 consists of 13 residues. Looked up from germline, CDR1 is SGHNT and CDR2 is YYREEE (reference sequence). With 0 bases removed from V and 7 bases from J, the gap between germline ends came to 10 bases. CDR3 DNA sequence: TGTGCCAGCAGCTTGGACAGTAGTTTTGAAGCTTTCTTT. The encoded protein is CASSLDSSFEAFF. The variable domain in full, completed from reference TRBV5-4 and TRBJ1-1, reads ETGVTQSPTHLIKTRGQQVTLRCSSQSGHNTVSWYQQALGQGPQFIFQYYREEENGRGNFPPRFSGLQFPNYSSELNVNALELDDSALYLCASSLDSSFEAFFGQGTRLTVV.

V is TRBV11-1 and J is TRBJ2-7, with D possibly matching TRBD1 (6 bases). The V end lost 5 bases, the J end lost 3 bases, and 17 bases lay between the germline ends. The V gene's germline CDR1 is SGHAT and CDR2 FQDESV (reference sequence). This CDR3 has 15 amino acids. The DNA of the CDR3 is TGTGCCAGCAGCCAGGGGAGAGGCTTCCTCTACGAGCAGTACTTC. Translation gives CASSQGRGFLYEQYF.

Notes on this clone: The same CDR3 arises from other DNA sequences in this sample as well. The V and J genes are TRBV5-4 and TRBJ2-7, with TRBD1 matching over 8 bases. Germline trimming cut 0 bases from V and 4 bases from J; bases unmatched to any gene: 3. The germline V gene has CDR1 SGHNT and CDR2 YYREEE (reference sequence). The CDR3 spans 14 residues. In DNA form, the CDR3 reads TGTGCCAGCAGCTTGGGGACAGGGAGATACGAGCAGTACTTC. It translates to CASSLGTGRYEQYF.

This rearrangement joins TRBV6-1 to TRBJ2-7; 8 nucleotides line up with TRBD2. V was clipped by 7 bases and J by 5 bases; unmatched bases: 7. CDR3 length equals 13 residues. Per germline, CDR1 MNHNS and CDR2 SASEGT. The CDR3 DNA reads TGTGCCAGCAATCCGGGGGGGATGGACGAGCAGTACTTC. Translation gives CASNPGGMDEQYF.

V and J are TRBV19 and TRBJ1-5; no clear D gene. The CDR3 runs to 13 residues. V shed 6 bases and J shed 5 bases, with 11 bases lying between them. Germline V CDR1 and CDR2: LNHDA, SQIVND (reference sequence). This CDR3 reads CASRRDWDQPQHF. CDR3 nucleotide sequence: TGTGCCAGTAGGCGAGACTGGGATCAGCCCCAGCATTTT.

The chain combines TRBV28 with TRBJ2-7, with 7 bases fitting TRBD2. V was clipped by 3 bases and J by 7 bases; unmatched bases: 9. Germline CDR1 reads MDHEN; CDR2 reads SYDVKM. CDR3 length: 14 residues. As DNA, the CDR3 is TGTGCCAGCAGTTTTGGAGCGGGATCGGGAGAGCAGTACTTC. Translation: CASSFGAGSGEQYF.

V usage is TRBV6-1 and J usage is TRBJ2-1; weak D call: TRBD2 (6 bases). Germline V CDR1 and CDR2: MNHNS, SASEGT. This CDR3 is built from 12 residues. Trimming took 8 bases from V and 10 from J, leaving 15 bases between them. The CDR3 sequence: CASLTRSAEQFF. The CDR3 coding sequence is TGTGCCAGCCTGACTAGGAGTGCGGAGCAGTTCTTC.

The V and J genes are TRBV27 and TRBJ1-4, with D tentatively TRBD1 (6 bases). The V end lost 2 bases, the J end lost 7 bases, and 14 bases lay between the germline ends. Germline loops: CDR1 MNHEY, CDR2 SMNVEV (reference sequence). This CDR3 is 15 amino acids long. The CDR3 DNA reads as TGTGCCAGCAGTTTACGAGACAGGAGTGTTGAAAAACTGTTTTTT. It specifies CASSLRDRSVEKLFF.

This sequence joins TRBV6-5 and TRBJ2-1; 11 bases agree with TRBD2. V was pared by 5 bases and J by 4 bases, with 1 base of the junction left unmatched. Germline V gives CDR1 MNHEY, CDR2 SVGAGI. CDR3 length equals 14 residues. The CDR3 region is CASSTSGGYNEQFF. CDR3 sequence (DNA): TGTGCCAGCAGTACTAGCGGGGGATACAATGAGCAGTTCTTC.

V gene TRBV14 combines with J gene TRBJ2-7; possible D gene TRBD2, 5 bases. This CDR3 comprises 14 residues. The ends were cut back, 5 bases at V and 2 bases at J, with 13 bases in the middle. Germline V CDR1 and CDR2: SGHDN, FVKESK. The CDR3 here is CASSYRDTTYEQYF. CDR3 bases: TGTGCCAGCAGCTACCGGGATACGACCTACGAGCAGTACTTC.

The CDR3 region has the DNA TGCGCCAGCAGCCTGGGGGAGGTGCACAATGAGCAGTTCTTC. Its translation is CASSLGEVHNEQFF. The gene calls are TRBV5-1 and TRBJ2-1; a possible D gene is TRBD2 (6 bases). The CDR3 is 14 residues long. V lost 4 bases and J lost 5, with 13 bases in between. From germline, CDR1 is SGHRS and CDR2 YFSETQ.

The V gene is TRBV27, the J gene TRBJ2-1; 9 bases line up with TRBD2. The J segment lost 0 bases and the V segment lost 5 bases, leaving 17 bases of the junction unmatched. The germline CDR1 and CDR2 sequences are MNHEY and SMNVEV (reference sequence). The CDR3 runs 20 residues. CDR3 coding DNA: TGTGCCAGCAGTCTCCGGACGCGGGAGGGCCTCGGGAACTCCTACAATGAGCAGTTCTTC. Encoded protein: CASSLRTREGLGNSYNEQFF.